The 27 T cell receptor beta chains given below trace back to one sample, sequenced in a study of cytomegalovirus exposure and HLA in healthy donors. 13 Jbeta primers and 60 Vbeta primers were used for the PCR. Only in-frame clones appear in the TCRdb table, and some are missing; sequencing was by immunoSEQ multiplex PCR. There are 180,000 or so clones in the sample; approximately 67% occur only once, and just under 3% lies in the top ten. Sequenced material: PBMCs. These receptors all stem from a middle-aged man in good health and CMV-seronegative.

This chain connects TRBV5-1 to TRBJ2-7, with TRBD1 as a possible D gene (6 bases). CDR3 length: 14 residues. Germline loops: CDR1 SGHRS, CDR2 YFSETQ. V shed 4 bases and J shed 3 bases, with 14 bases lying between them. DNA of the CDR3: TGCGCCAGCAGCCAGGGGTGGGGTAACTACGAGCAGTACTTC. Protein: CASSQGWGNYEQYF.

The genes are TRBV27 and TRBJ2-6; D may be TRBD1 (5 bases). CDR3 length equals 15 residues. Germline V lookup: CDR1 MNHEY, CDR2 SMNVEV (reference sequence). V was trimmed by 1 base and J by 2 bases, leaving 6 bases between them. The CDR3 reads CASSLLGAGANVLTF. CDR3 DNA sequence: TGTGCCAGCAGTTTATTAGGGGCTGGGGCCAACGTCCTGACTTTC.

This chain joins TRBV7-9 and TRBJ2-1; D unclear. Trimming pared 2 bases from V and 5 bases from J, leaving 4 bases between. In germline, CDR1 is SEHNR, CDR2 FQNEAQ (reference sequence). The CDR3 runs 12 residues. The CDR3 here is CASSLQNNEQFF. The CDR3 region has the DNA TGTGCCAGCAGCTTACAGAACAATGAGCAGTTCTTC.

The CDR3 region is CATSTTDSGNTIYF. CDR3 sequence (DNA): TGTGCCACCAGCACTACAGACTCTGGAAACACCATATATTTT. The rearrangement uses TRBV15 and TRBJ1-3; D remains unclear. The germline V gene has CDR1 LNHNV and CDR2 YYDKDF (reference sequence). Trimming left V 4 bases short and J 0 bases short, with 7 bases between. CDR3 size: 14 residues.

The rearrangement joins TRBV4-2 to TRBJ2-1; 7 bases match TRBD2. Germline V gene sequence: CDR1 LGHNA, CDR2 YNFKEQ. After removal of 3 bases from V and 8 bases from J, the junction contained 22 bases not matched to a gene. The CDR3 runs to 19 residues. CDR3 protein: CASSQYVGGTTRMNDEQFF. Here the CDR3 DNA reads TGTGCCAGCAGCCAGTATGTGGGGGGGACTACCCGTATGAATGATGAGCAGTTCTTC.

Concerning this clone itself: Here the CDR3 omits its conserved ending phenylalanine or tryptophan, so a read error is the likely source. The rearrangement uses TRBV28 and TRBJ2-7; 8 bases map to TRBD2. The CDR3 is made up of 15 amino acids. With V trimmed by 7 bases and J by 0 bases, 8 bases remained unmatched. Germline lookup yields CDR1 MDHEN and CDR2 SYDVKM. The CDR3 protein is CASKPTGGNSYEQYL. CDR3 bases: TGTGCCAGCAAACCGACGGGGGGGAACTCCTACGAGCAGTACCTC.

J is TRBJ2-3 and V is TRBV6-4; 7 bases match TRBD1. The junction had 7 bases not matched to a gene; V was cut back by 0 bases and J by 4 bases. The CDR3 has 16 amino acids. The germline V gene has CDR1 MRHNA and CDR2 SNTAGT. The DNA for the CDR3 is TGTGCCAGCAGTGACTCCGCCAGGGGGTCCGCAGATACGCAGTATTTT. This sequence encodes CASSDSARGSADTQYF.

J is TRBJ2-5 and V is TRBV27; 7 positions agree with TRBD2. This CDR3 spans 16 amino acids. Germline trimming cut 6 bases from V and 3 bases from J; bases unmatched to any gene: 13. From germline, CDR1 is MNHEY and CDR2 SMNVEV (reference sequence). The CDR3 bases are TGTGCCAGCAGCCCCTCCTCCCGGGGGGAAAAAGAGACCCAGTACTTC. Encoded protein: CASSPSSRGEKETQYF.

V is TRBV19 and J is TRBJ2-7; 8 bases are shared with TRBD2. The CDR3 runs 14 residues. Trimming took 6 bases from V and 3 from J; bases not matched to a gene: 7. CDR1 is LNHDA and CDR2 is SQIVND in the germline V gene (reference sequence). CDR3 sequence: CASSPESGGYEQYF. The CDR3 region has the DNA TGTGCCAGTAGCCCAGAGAGCGGGGGCTACGAGCAGTACTTC.

This clone was counted between two and nine times. A read error may produce the germline difference seen at one junction end. The chain is built from TRBV7-9 and TRBJ2-3; D remains ambiguous. CDR3 length: 12 residues. In germline, CDR1 is SEHNR, CDR2 FQNEAQ (reference sequence). The CDR3 here is CSSSYGSDTQYF. The CDR3 nucleotides read TGTTCCAGCAGTTACGGGTCGGATACGCAGTATTTT. The full variable domain, completed using reference TRBV7-9 and TRBJ2-3, is DTGVSQNPRHKITKRGQNVTFRCDPISEHNRLYWYRQTLGQGPEFLTYFQNEAQLEKSRLLSDRFSAERPKGSFSTLEIQRTEQGDSAMYLCSSSYGSDTQYFGPGTRLTVL.

This chain links TRBV19 with TRBJ1-5, with 10 bases that match TRBD1. The CDR3 runs to 16 residues. V shed 5 bases, J shed 6 bases, and the junction held 10 bases outside the gene matches. Germline V gene sequence: CDR1 LNHDA, CDR2 SQIVND (reference sequence). The CDR3 reads CASSASRDRGLQPQHF. Written as DNA, the CDR3 is TGTGCCAGTAGTGCCTCACGGGACAGGGGTCTTCAGCCCCAGCATTTT. The full variable domain, rest sourced from reference TRBV19 and TRBJ1-5, is DGGITQSPKYLFRKEGQNVTLSCEQNLNHDAMYWYRQDPGQGLRLIYYSQIVNDFQKGDIAEGYSVSREKKESFPLTVTSAQKNPTAFYLCASSASRDRGLQPQHFGDGTRLSIL.

This clone has more than one count but fewer than ten. The chain employs TRBV5-1 and TRBJ1-1; TRBD1 agrees at 9 bases. The V segment lost 4 bases and the J segment 3 bases; nucleotides outside the gene matches: 4. The CDR3 sequence is 14 residues long. The germline V gene encodes CDR1 SGHRS and CDR2 YFSETQ. This CDR3 is CASSMRTGDTEAFF. The CDR3 region has the DNA TGCGCCAGCAGCATGCGGACAGGGGACACTGAAGCTTTCTTT.

The V call is TRBV7-2, the J call TRBJ1-5, with 7 bases identical to TRBD1. The CDR3 runs to 15 residues. J lost 7 bases, V lost 1 base, and 7 bases had no gene match. Germline-derived CDR1 and CDR2 are SGHTA and FQGNSA. CDR3 DNA: TGTGCCAGCAGCTTAGTCCCAGGGGGACAGCAGCCCCAGCATTTT. Translating it yields CASSLVPGGQQPQHF.

V usage is TRBV7-3 and J usage is TRBJ2-3; TRBD2 matches at 8 bases. Trimming took 0 bases from V and 5 from J; bases not matched to a gene: 4. The CDR3 covers 15 residues. Per the germline V gene, CDR1 is SGHTA and CDR2 is FQGTGA. The CDR3 here is CASSLTGLDLDTQYF. The CDR3 DNA reads TGTGCCAGCAGCTTAACGGGACTAGATCTAGATACGCAGTATTTT.

This clone has just a few counts. The rearrangement uses TRBV5-1 and TRBJ2-7; a possible D gene is TRBD2 (5 bases). In germline, CDR1 is SGHRS, CDR2 YFSETQ. CDR3 length: 15 amino acids. Deletions cut 4 bases from V and 2 bases from J, with 16 bases between. CDR3 nucleotides: TGCGCCAGCAGCCTGCAATCGGGGTTGACCTACGAGCAGTACTTC. Its translation: CASSLQSGLTYEQYF.

In this sample, this clone turned up a few times. Mismatch with germline at one junction end may stem from a read error. This chain uses TRBV7-7 with TRBJ2-5, with a weak D call TRBD1 (6 bases). Germline V gene data show CDR1 as SSHAT and CDR2 as FNYEAQ (reference sequence). The CDR3 totals 17 residues. CDR3 coding DNA: TGTGCTAGCAGCTTAGGGGTGACAGGTCAGAGGGAAGAGACCCAGTACTTC. This gives the protein CASSLGVTGQREETQYF.

This clone was observed a handful of times. This chain connects TRBV4-1 to TRBJ1-2; 7 bases agree with TRBD1. J was trimmed by 4 bases and V by 4 bases; bases with no gene match: 15. Per the germline V gene, CDR1 is MGHRA and CDR2 is YSYEKL. The CDR3 runs 17 residues. The CDR3 nucleotides are TGCGCCAGCAGCCCCACCGAGGGGGCGGGCGGGTTCTATGGCTACACCTTC. It codes for CASSPTEGAGGFYGYTF.

J is TRBJ2-7 and V is TRBV18, with 9 bases identical to TRBD1. Germline CDR1 reads KGHSH; CDR2 reads LQKENI. J lost 6 bases, V lost 3 bases, and 12 bases had no gene match. This CDR3 is built from 16 residues. CDR3 loop: CASSPSGTGIQGEQYF. Written as DNA, the CDR3 is TGTGCCAGCTCACCCTCCGGGACAGGGATTCAGGGCGAGCAGTACTTC.

Written as DNA, the CDR3 is TGTGCCAGCAGCCCGGGACAGGGGATTGAGGGGGAGCTGTTTTTT. Encoded protein: CASSPGQGIEGELFF. The V call is TRBV4-2, the J call TRBJ2-2, with 10 bases identical to TRBD1. The V segment lost 4 bases and the J segment 8 bases; nucleotides outside the gene matches: 7. This CDR3 is built from 15 residues. In germline, CDR1 is LGHNA, CDR2 YNFKEQ.

This clone was seen a few times. The CDR3, as DNA: TGTGCCAGCAGTGAAGGAGTGCGGGGCCTCGGTGAGACCCAGTACTTC. Translated: CASSEGVRGLGETQYF. The chain links TRBV6-1 to TRBJ2-5; the D gene is possibly TRBD2 (6 bases). The germline CDR1 and CDR2 sequences are MNHNS and SASEGT. CDR3 length: 16 residues. Trimming shortened V by 1 base and J by 5 bases, and 17 bases separated the two germline ends.

This clone was detected a few times. The V gene is TRBV5-1, the J gene TRBJ2-1; TRBD2 agrees at 9 bases. Germline CDR1 reads SGHRS; CDR2 reads YFSETQ. CDR3 length equals 16 residues. The trim removed 5 bases at V and 0 bases at J, leaving 6 bases unmatched. The chain's CDR3 is CASRTSGLSSYNEQFF. CDR3 coding DNA: TGCGCCAGCAGGACTAGCGGACTAAGCTCCTACAATGAGCAGTTCTTC.

This rearrangement joins TRBV6-5 to TRBJ1-1; a possible D gene is TRBD1 (5 bases). Trimming stripped 6 bases from V and 3 bases from J, with 11 bases between. Germline V gene sequence: CDR1 MNHEY, CDR2 SVGAGI. The CDR3 covers 13 residues. The CDR3 DNA is TGTGCCAGCAGCCGACAGAGTCACACTGAAGCTTTCTTT. It codes for CASSRQSHTEAFF.

This chain links TRBV30 with TRBJ2-1; 10 positions agree with TRBD2. CDR1 and CDR2 from the germline V gene are GTSNPN and SVGIG (reference sequence). This CDR3 comprises 14 residues. The V gene end was trimmed by 5 bases and the J gene end by 9 bases; junction bases not matched to a gene: 10. The CDR3 here is CAWGRLAGDFEQFF. The CDR3 DNA is TGTGCCTGGGGGCGGCTAGCGGGGGATTTTGAGCAGTTCTTC.

The J gene is TRBJ1-2, the V gene TRBV7-9; D not resolved. Between the trimmed V and J ends, which lost 1 base and 2 bases, there was a span of 5 bases. Germline-derived CDR1 and CDR2 are SEHNR and FQNEAQ (reference sequence). The CDR3 is 13 residues long. For the CDR3, the DNA is TGTGCCAGCAGCTTAGACTCAAACTATGGCTACACCTTC. This sequence encodes CASSLDSNYGYTF.

The chain links TRBV6-4 to TRBJ1-2; possible D gene TRBD1, 5 bases. Trimming took off 4 bases at V and 4 bases at J, with 13 bases between the two ends. The germline gives CDR1 MRHNA, CDR2 SNTAGT. There are 14 residues in the CDR3. The CDR3 DNA sequence: TGTGCCAGCAGTGTATTTCAGGGCGGCTATGGCTACACCTTC. Protein: CASSVFQGGYGYTF.

The chain joins TRBV11-3 to TRBJ2-5; unclear D gene. CDR1 is SGHNT, CDR2 YENEEA, per germline. The V and J ends lost 2 bases and 1 base respectively, with 5 bases between them. CDR3 length: 13 residues. Here the CDR3 reads CASSLTSQETQYF. The CDR3 DNA follows: TGTGCCAGCAGCTTAACATCCCAAGAGACCCAGTACTTC.

In this sample, this clone turned up once. V usage is TRBV6-6 and J usage is TRBJ2-7, with D possibly matching TRBD2 (5 bases). Germline CDR1 is MNHNY and CDR2 is SVGAGI (reference sequence). V was trimmed by 7 bases and J by 3 bases, leaving 13 bases between them. The CDR3 sequence is 13 residues long. CDR3 in amino acids: CASNPGMFYEQYF. For the CDR3, the DNA is TGTGCCAGCAACCCGGGGATGTTCTACGAGCAGTACTTC.